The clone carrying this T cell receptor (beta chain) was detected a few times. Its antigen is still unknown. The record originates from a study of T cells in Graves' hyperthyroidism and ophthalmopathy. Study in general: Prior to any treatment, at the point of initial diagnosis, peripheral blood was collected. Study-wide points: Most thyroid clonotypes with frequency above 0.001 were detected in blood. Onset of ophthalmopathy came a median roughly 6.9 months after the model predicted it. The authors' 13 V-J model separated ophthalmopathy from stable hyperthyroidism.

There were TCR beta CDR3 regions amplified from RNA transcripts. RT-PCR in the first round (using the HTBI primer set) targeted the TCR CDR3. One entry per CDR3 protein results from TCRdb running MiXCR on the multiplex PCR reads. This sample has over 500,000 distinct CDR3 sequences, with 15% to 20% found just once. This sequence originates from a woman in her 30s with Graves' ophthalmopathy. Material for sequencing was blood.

CDR3 residues: CSATGTEFNTDTQYF. CDR3 DNA sequence: TGCAGTGCTACCGGGACAGAGTTTAACACAGATACGCAGTATTTT. The chain carries TRBV20-1 and TRBJ2-3, with 7 positions matching TRBD1. Looked up from germline, CDR1 is DFQATT and CDR2 is SNEGSKA (reference sequence). This CDR3 is 15 amino acids long. V lost 4 bases to trimming and J lost 2 bases; unmatched junction nucleotides: 9.